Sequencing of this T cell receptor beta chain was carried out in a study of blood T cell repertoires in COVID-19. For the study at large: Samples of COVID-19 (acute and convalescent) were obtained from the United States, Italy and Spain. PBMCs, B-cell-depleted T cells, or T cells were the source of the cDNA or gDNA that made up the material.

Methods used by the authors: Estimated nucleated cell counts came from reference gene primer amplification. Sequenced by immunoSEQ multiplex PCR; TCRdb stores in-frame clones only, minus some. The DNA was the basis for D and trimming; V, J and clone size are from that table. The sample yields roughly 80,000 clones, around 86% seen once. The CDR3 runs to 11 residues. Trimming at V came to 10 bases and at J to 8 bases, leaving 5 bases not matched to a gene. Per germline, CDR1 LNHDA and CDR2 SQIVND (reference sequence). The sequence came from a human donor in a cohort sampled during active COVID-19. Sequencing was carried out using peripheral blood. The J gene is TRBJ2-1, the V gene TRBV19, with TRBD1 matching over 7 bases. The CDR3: CATTGYHEQFF. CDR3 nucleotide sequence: TGTGCCACGACAGGGTACCATGAGCAGTTCTTC.